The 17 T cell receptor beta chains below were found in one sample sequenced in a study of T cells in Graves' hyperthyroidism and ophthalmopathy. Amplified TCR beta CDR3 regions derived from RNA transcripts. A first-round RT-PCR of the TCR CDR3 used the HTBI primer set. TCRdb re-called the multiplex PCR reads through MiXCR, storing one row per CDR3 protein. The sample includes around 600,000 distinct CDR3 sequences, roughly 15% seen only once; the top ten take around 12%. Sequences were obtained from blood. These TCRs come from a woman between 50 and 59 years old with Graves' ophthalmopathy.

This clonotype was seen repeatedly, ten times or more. CDR3 protein: CASSQIASFYNEQFF. CDR3 DNA sequence: TGTGCCAGCAGCCAAATCGCTAGCTTTTACAATGAGCAGTTCTTC. V is TRBV3-1 and J is TRBJ2-1; tentative D call: TRBD2 (5 bases). Germline assignment: CDR1 LGHDT and CDR2 YNNKEL (reference sequence). The ends were cut back, 2 bases at V and 4 bases at J, with 12 bases in the middle. The CDR3 is made up of 15 amino acids.

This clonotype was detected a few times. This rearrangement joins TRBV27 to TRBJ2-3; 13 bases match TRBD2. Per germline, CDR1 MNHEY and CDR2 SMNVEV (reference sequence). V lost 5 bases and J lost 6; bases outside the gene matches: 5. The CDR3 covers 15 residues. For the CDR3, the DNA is TGTGCCAGCAGTAAGACTAGCGGGAGGAAGGATACGCAGTATTTT. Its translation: CASSKTSGRKDTQYF.

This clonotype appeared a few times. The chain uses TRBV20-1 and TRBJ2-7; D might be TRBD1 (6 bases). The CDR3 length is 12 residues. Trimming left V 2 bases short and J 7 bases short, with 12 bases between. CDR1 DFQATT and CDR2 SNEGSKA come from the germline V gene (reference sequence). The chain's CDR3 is CSARNQDREQYF. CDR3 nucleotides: TGCAGTGCTAGAAATCAAGACAGGGAGCAGTACTTC.

In DNA form, the CDR3 reads TGCGCCAGCAGCTTTTTGGGGACAGGTGATGAAAAACTGTTTTTT. Translation: CASSFLGTGDEKLFF. The chain couples TRBV5-1 to TRBJ1-4; 8 bases fit TRBD1. This CDR3 spans 15 amino acids. Germline V gene lookup returns CDR1 SGHRS and CDR2 YFSETQ. V lost 2 bases, J lost 6 bases, and 6 bases stayed unmatched. Based on the CDR3 plus reference TRBV5-1 and TRBJ1-4, the full variable domain is KAGVTQTPRYLIKTRGQQVTLSCSPISGHRSVSWYQQTPGQGLQFLFEYFSETQRNKGNFPGRFSGRQFSNSRSEMNVSTLELGDSALYLCASSFLGTGDEKLFFGSGTQLSVL.

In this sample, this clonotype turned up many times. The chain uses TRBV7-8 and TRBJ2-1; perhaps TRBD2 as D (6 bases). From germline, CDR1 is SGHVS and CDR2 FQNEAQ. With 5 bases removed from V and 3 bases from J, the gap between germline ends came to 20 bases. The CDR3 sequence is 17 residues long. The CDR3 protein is CASSLRLDRRNYNEQFF. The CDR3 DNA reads TGTGCCAGCAGCCTCCGACTAGACCGGAGAAACTACAATGAGCAGTTCTTC.

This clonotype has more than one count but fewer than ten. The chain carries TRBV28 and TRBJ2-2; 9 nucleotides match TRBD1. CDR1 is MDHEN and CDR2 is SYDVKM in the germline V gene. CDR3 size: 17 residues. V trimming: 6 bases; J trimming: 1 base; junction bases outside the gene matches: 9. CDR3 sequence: CASRPSGTGLNTGELFF. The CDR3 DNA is TGTGCCAGCAGGCCCTCCGGGACAGGGTTGAACACCGGGGAGCTGTTTTTT.

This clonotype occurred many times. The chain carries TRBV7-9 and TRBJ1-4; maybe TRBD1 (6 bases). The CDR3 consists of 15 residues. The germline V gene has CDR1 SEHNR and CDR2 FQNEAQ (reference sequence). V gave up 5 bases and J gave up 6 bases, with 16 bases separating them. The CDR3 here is CASSQEWGAYEKLFF. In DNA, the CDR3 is TGTGCCAGCAGCCAAGAATGGGGGGCCTATGAAAAACTGTTTTTT.

For the CDR3, the DNA is TGTGCCAGCAGTTTGAGTCGGGCGCAACGGAACACCATATATTTT. Translation gives CASSLSRAQRNTIYF. The gene calls are TRBV27 and TRBJ1-3; unclear D gene. The CDR3 is 15 amino acids. V was trimmed by 3 bases and J by 7 bases, leaving 16 bases between them. The germline V gene has CDR1 MNHEY and CDR2 SMNVEV (reference sequence).

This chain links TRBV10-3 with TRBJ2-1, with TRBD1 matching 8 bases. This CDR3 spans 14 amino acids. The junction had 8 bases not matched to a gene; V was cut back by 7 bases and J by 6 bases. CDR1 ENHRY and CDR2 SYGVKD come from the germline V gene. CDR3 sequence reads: CAIKGQGARNEQFF. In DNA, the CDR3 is TGTGCCATCAAGGGGCAGGGGGCTCGCAATGAGCAGTTCTTC.

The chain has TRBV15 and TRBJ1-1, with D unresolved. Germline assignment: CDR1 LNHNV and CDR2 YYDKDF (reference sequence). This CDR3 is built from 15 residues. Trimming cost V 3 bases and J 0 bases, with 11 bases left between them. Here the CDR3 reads CATSSGFGLNTEAFF. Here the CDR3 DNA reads TGTGCCACCAGCAGCGGTTTCGGACTGAACACTGAAGCTTTCTTT.

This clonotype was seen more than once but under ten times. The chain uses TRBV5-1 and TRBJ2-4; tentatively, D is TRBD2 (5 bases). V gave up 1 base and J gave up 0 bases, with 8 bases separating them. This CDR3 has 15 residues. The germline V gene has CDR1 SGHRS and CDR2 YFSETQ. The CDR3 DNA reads TGCGCCAGCAGCTTGTTCCGGGGAGCCAAAAACATTCAGTACTTC. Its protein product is CASSLFRGAKNIQYF.

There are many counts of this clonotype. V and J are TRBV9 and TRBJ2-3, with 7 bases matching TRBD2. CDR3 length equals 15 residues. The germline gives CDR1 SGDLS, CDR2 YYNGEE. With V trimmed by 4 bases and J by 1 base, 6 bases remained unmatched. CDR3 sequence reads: CASSYERDGTDTQYF. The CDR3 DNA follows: TGTGCCAGCAGCTACGAGCGGGATGGCACAGATACGCAGTATTTT.

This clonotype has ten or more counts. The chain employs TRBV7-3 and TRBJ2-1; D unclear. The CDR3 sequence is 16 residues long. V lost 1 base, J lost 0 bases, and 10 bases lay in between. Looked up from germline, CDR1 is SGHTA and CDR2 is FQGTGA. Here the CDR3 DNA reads TGTGCCAGCAGCTTAAGTGGTTTGAGCTCCTACAATGAGCAGTTCTTC. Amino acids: CASSLSGLSSYNEQFF.

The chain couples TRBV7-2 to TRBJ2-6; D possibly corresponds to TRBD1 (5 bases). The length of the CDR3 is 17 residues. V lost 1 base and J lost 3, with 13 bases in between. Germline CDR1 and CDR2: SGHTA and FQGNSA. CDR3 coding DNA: TGTGCCAGCAGCTTAGTTTCCAGGGATTTTGGGGCCAACGTCCTGACTTTC. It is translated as CASSLVSRDFGANVLTF.

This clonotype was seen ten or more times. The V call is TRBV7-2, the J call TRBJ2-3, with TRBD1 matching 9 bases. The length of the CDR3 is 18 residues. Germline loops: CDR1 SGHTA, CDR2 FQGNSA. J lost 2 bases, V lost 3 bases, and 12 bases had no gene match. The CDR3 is CASSFEQGAIRVTDTQYF. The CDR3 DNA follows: TGTGCCAGCAGCTTTGAACAGGGGGCGATAAGAGTCACAGATACGCAGTATTTT.

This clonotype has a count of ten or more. CDR3 region: CASSVEATGGGTEAFF. CDR3 coding DNA: TGTGCCAGCAGCGTAGAGGCAACAGGTGGCGGCACTGAAGCTTTCTTT. V is TRBV9 and J is TRBJ1-1, with D tentatively TRBD1 (5 bases). CDR1 and CDR2 (germline): SGDLS, YYNGEE. The CDR3 is made up of 16 amino acids. V dropped 0 bases and J dropped 4 bases, with 16 bases sitting between them.

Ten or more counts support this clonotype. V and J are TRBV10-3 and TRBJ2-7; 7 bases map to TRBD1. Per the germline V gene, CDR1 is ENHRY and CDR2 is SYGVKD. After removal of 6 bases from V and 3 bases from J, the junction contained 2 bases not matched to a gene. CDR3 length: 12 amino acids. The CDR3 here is CAIRTGNYEQYF. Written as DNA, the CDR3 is TGTGCCATCAGGACAGGGAACTACGAGCAGTACTTC.